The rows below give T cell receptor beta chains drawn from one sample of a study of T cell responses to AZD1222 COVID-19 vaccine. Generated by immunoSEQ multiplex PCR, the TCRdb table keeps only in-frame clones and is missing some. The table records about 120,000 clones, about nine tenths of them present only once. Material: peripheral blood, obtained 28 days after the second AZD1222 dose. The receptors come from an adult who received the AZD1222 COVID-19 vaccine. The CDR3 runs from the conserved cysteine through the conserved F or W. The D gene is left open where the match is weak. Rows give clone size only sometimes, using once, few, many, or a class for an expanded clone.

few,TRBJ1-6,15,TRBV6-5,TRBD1,TGTGCCAGCAGTAGACAGGGACAGCATAATTCACCCCTCCACTTT,CASSRQGQHNSPLHF
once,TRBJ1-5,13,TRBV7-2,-,TGTGCCAGCAGCCTCATGGAGGGGCAGCCCCAGCATTTT,CASSLMEGQPQHF
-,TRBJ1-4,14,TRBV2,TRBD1,TGTGCCAGCAAAGGGACAGGGGGTAATGAAAAACTGTTTTTT,CASKGTGGNEKLFF
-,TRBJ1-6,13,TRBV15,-,TGTGCCACCAAGGTTGGAGAGGGTTCACCCCTCCACTTT,CATKVGEGSPLHF
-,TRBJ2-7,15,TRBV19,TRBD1,TGTGCCAGTAGTCCCCGGACAGGGGTAAGGTACGAGCAGTACTTC,CASSPRTGVRYEQYF
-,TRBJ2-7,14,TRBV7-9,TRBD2,TGTGCCAGCAGCCAACTAGCGGGGGCGAAAGAGCAGTACTTC,CASSQLAGAKEQYF
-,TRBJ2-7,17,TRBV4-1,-,TGCGCCAGCAGCCAAGATTATGAGGCAGGGGGGTCCTACGAGCAGTACTTC,CASSQDYEAGGSYEQYF
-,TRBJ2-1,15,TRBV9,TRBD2,TGTGCCAGCAGCGTAGCAGCGGGGGGGCCGGATGAGCAGTTCTTC,CASSVAAGGPDEQFF
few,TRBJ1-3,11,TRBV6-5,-,TGTGCCAGCTTCTCTGGAAACACCATATATTTT,CASFSGNTIYF
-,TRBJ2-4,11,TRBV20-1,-,TGCAGTGCTAGAGATAAAAACATTCAGTACTTC,CSARDKNIQYF
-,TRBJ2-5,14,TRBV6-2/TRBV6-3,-,TGTGCCAGCAGTTACAGACAGAGTAGGGAGACCCAGTACTTC,CASSYRQSRETQYF
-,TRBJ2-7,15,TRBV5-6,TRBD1,TGTGCCAGCAGCTTTCCCGGGACAGGCGAGTACGAGCAGTACTTC,CASSFPGTGEYEQYF
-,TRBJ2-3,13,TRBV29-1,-,TGCAGCGTTGAACTAGCGATTACAGATACGCAGTATTTT,CSVELAITDTQYF
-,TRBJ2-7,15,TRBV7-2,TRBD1,TGTGCCAGCAGCTTAGAGACAGGGGTATCGAGAGAGCAGTACTTC,CASSLETGVSREQYF
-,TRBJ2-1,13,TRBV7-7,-,TGTGCCAGCAGCTTAGTTGAGGGTAATGAGCAGTTCTTC,CASSLVEGNEQFF
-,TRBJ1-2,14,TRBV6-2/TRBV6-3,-,TGTGCCAGCAGTTATCGAGGACAGAACTATGGCTACACCTTC,CASSYRGQNYGYTF
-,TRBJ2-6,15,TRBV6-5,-,TGTGCCAGCAGTATTTCGTCGGGTGGGGCCAACGTCCTGACTTTC,CASSISSGGANVLTF
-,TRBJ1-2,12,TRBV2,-,TGTGCCAGCTCTTGGGGCGAGTATGGCTACACCTTC,CASSWGEYGYTF
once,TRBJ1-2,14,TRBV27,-,TGTGCCAGCAGTATTAGGGCTGGGGCTCCTGGCTACACCTTC,CASSIRAGAPGYTF
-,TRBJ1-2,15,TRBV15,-,TGTGCCACCAGCAGAGGCGGAACGGGTAACTATGGCTACACCTTC,CATSRGGTGNYGYTF